A single sample gave rise to the 19 T cell receptor beta chains below, sequenced in a study of blood T cell repertoires in COVID-19. Measured with immunoSEQ multiplex PCR; TCRdb has only the in-frame clones, and not every one. This sample yields 50,000 or so clones, of which about 76% are seen a single time; 15% to 20% belongs to the top ten. The sample was peripheral blood. The origin of the receptors is a human donor with active or convalescent COVID-19. The donor label of this sample is uncertain.

The chain couples TRBV24-1 to TRBJ2-3; D gene unclear. This CDR3 contains 12 residues. Germline-derived CDR1 and CDR2 are KGHDR and SFDVKD. Trimming left V 7 bases short and J 0 bases short, with 4 bases between. CDR3 in amino acids: CATSSSTDTQYF. CDR3 sequence (DNA): TGTGCCACCAGCTCTAGCACAGATACGCAGTATTTT.

This clone came up once. The chain joins TRBV19 to TRBJ2-5, with D unresolved. This CDR3 contains 13 residues. CDR1 and CDR2 from the germline V gene are LNHDA and SQIVND (reference sequence). Trimming cost V 5 bases and J 2 bases, with 9 bases left between them. The CDR3 here is CASSAYAQETQYF. The CDR3 nucleotides read TGTGCCAGTAGTGCCTACGCACAAGAGACCCAGTACTTC.

This clone appeared many times. This rearrangement joins TRBV29-1 to TRBJ2-7, with 8 bases that match TRBD1. CDR1 and CDR2 from the germline V gene are SQVTM and ANQGSEA. Unmatched junction bases numbered 6, after V lost 4 bases and J lost 7 bases. This CDR3 spans 12 amino acids. CDR3 DNA sequence: TGCAGCGTTGGGGCAGGGGGCGGGGAGCAGTACTTC. This codes for CSVGAGGGEQYF.

The chain couples TRBV7-9 to TRBJ2-7; TRBD1 matches at 9 bases. Germline V gene data show CDR1 as SEHNR and CDR2 as FQNEAQ (reference sequence). The CDR3 length is 15 residues. V shed 4 bases and J 7 bases; nucleotides not matched to a gene: 11. CDR3 region: CASSSSGTGFREQYF. As DNA, the CDR3 is TGTGCCAGCAGCTCCTCCGGGACAGGGTTTCGGGAGCAGTACTTC.

This clone came up once. The chain recombines TRBV19 with TRBJ2-1; D not certain. From germline, CDR1 is LNHDA and CDR2 SQIVND (reference sequence). Trimming cost V 4 bases and J 3 bases, with 7 bases left between them. The CDR3 loop spans 13 amino acids. The CDR3 nucleotides are TGTGCCAGTAGTAGCGCGGACTACAATGAGCAGTTCTTC. Translated, it gives CASSSADYNEQFF. Variable domain in full (rest from reference TRBV19 and TRBJ2-1): DGGITQSPKYLFRKEGQNVTLSCEQNLNHDAMYWYRQDPGQGLRLIYYSQIVNDFQKGDIAEGYSVSREKKESFPLTVTSAQKNPTAFYLCASSSADYNEQFFGPGTRLTVL.

The rearrangement links TRBV15 to TRBJ1-3; D is possibly TRBD1 (5 bases). With 0 bases removed from V and 4 bases from J, the gap between germline ends came to 7 bases. The CDR3 runs 14 residues. Germline CDR1 LNHNV, CDR2 YYDKDF (reference sequence). In DNA form, the CDR3 reads TGTGCCACCAGCAGAGAGACAGCCGGAAACACCATATATTTT. This codes for CATSRETAGNTIYF.

The chain carries TRBV6-6 and TRBJ2-7; TRBD1 matches at 9 bases. V was pared by 7 bases and J by 5 bases, with 12 bases of the junction left unmatched. The CDR3 is 15 residues long. Germline loops: CDR1 MNHNY, CDR2 SVGAGI (reference sequence). The CDR3 DNA is TGTGCCAGCACCTATACGGGACAGGGTCTAGACGAGCAGTACTTC. Its protein is CASTYTGQGLDEQYF.

The chain uses TRBV6-1 and TRBJ1-1, with D possibly TRBD1 on 6 matching bases. The CDR3 is 15 residues long. CDR1 MNHNS and CDR2 SASEGT come from the germline V gene. V lost 4 bases to trimming and J lost 1 base, with 13 bases between them. CDR3 region: CASSVAGAPNTEAFF. CDR3 DNA: TGTGCCAGCAGTGTAGCAGGGGCCCCGAACACTGAAGCTTTCTTT.

As regards this clone: The identical CDR3 is also encoded by other nucleotide sequences in the sample. The chain links TRBV9 to TRBJ2-6; tentatively, D is TRBD1 (6 bases). Germline V gene data show CDR1 as SGDLS and CDR2 as YYNGEE. CDR3 length equals 16 residues. V lost 4 bases to trimming and J lost 0 bases, with 11 bases between them. The CDR3 DNA reads as TGTGCCAGCAGCTCCGACAGGTCCTCTGGGGCCAACGTCCTGACTTTC. Its translation: CASSSDRSSGANVLTF.

This rearrangement joins TRBV6-5 to TRBJ2-1; 8 bases align to TRBD2. V shed 6 bases, J shed 6 bases, and the junction held 4 bases outside the gene matches. The V gene's germline CDR1 is MNHEY and CDR2 SVGAGI. This CDR3 has 13 amino acids. The CDR3 sequence is CASRRGGPNEQFF. The CDR3 coding sequence is TGTGCCAGCAGACGCGGGGGGCCCAATGAGCAGTTCTTC.

The chain combines TRBV28 with TRBJ1-2; tentative D call: TRBD1 (5 bases). The CDR3 loop spans 13 amino acids. Germline-derived CDR1 and CDR2 are MDHEN and SYDVKM. Trimming took off 4 bases at V and 5 bases at J, with 11 bases between the two ends. Here the CDR3 reads CASSWQGGYGYTF. CDR3 nucleotide sequence: TGTGCCAGCAGTTGGCAGGGAGGATATGGCTACACCTTC.

J is TRBJ2-5 and V is TRBV3-1 (or the pseudogene TRBV3-2); 13 bases are a match to TRBD2. The junction had 18 bases not matched to a gene; V was cut back by 3 bases and J by 5 bases. The germline V gene has CDR1 LGHDT and CDR2 YNNKEL (reference sequence). The length of the CDR3 is 20 residues. CDR3 residues: CASSHPPGLAGMGPKETQYF. The CDR3 DNA reads as TGTGCCAGCAGCCACCCCCCGGGACTAGCGGGAATGGGGCCGAAGGAGACCCAGTACTTC.

V gene TRBV10-1 combines with J gene TRBJ2-5; D call uncertain. CDR1 and CDR2 (germline): WNHNN, SYGVQD (reference sequence). V gave up 0 bases and J gave up 5 bases, with 4 bases separating them. The CDR3 spans 12 residues. The CDR3 reads CASSESEETQYF. Written as DNA, the CDR3 is TGCGCCAGCAGTGAGTCAGAGGAGACCCAGTACTTC.

The sample holds a few counts of this clone. The V and J genes are TRBV4-2 and TRBJ1-1; D might be TRBD1 (6 bases). V was shortened by 2 bases and J by 4 bases, with 11 bases between the two germline ends. The CDR3 loop spans 14 amino acids. CDR1 and CDR2 from the germline V gene are LGHNA and YNFKEQ. CDR3 residues: CASSQSDRTTEAFF. The DNA of the CDR3 is TGTGCCAGCAGCCAATCGGACAGAACCACTGAAGCTTTCTTT.

This sequence joins TRBV28 and TRBJ1-2, with 7 positions matching TRBD1. The CDR3 runs to 14 residues. Germline-derived CDR1 and CDR2 are MDHEN and SYDVKM. V lost 5 bases and J lost 5; bases outside the gene matches: 8. The CDR3 DNA sequence: TGTGCCAGCAGTACCCCCGGCAGGGGGTATGGCTACACCTTC. It is translated as CASSTPGRGYGYTF.

V usage is TRBV5-1 and J usage is TRBJ1-4; D gene ambiguous. V was cut by 7 bases and J by 3 bases, with 16 bases left in between. Germline V lookup: CDR1 SGHRS, CDR2 YFSETQ. The CDR3 contains 15 residues. CDR3 region: CASRSSPGANEKLFF. The CDR3 DNA reads as TGCGCCAGCCGCTCTTCCCCCGGAGCTAATGAAAAACTGTTTTTT.

The V and J genes are TRBV3-1 (or the pseudogene TRBV3-2) and TRBJ2-7, with D possibly being TRBD1 (6 bases). Per germline, CDR1 LGHDT and CDR2 YNNKEL (reference sequence). V shed 4 bases and J shed 2 bases, with 12 bases lying between them. This CDR3 is 14 amino acids long. The CDR3 sequence: CASSPGTTAYEQYF. CDR3 sequence (DNA): TGTGCCAGCAGCCCCGGGACAACAGCCTACGAGCAGTACTTC.

The V gene is TRBV4-2, the J gene TRBJ2-7; D might be TRBD2 (7 bases). Germline V CDR1 and CDR2: LGHNA, YNFKEQ. V was clipped by 0 bases and J by 5 bases, with 11 bases between them. The CDR3 totals 14 residues. The CDR3 DNA reads as TGTGCCAGCAGCCAAGAAGCGGGACAAGACGAGCAGTACTTC. Translation gives CASSQEAGQDEQYF.

The count of this clone is one. This chain connects TRBV4-2 to TRBJ2-1; 7 bases fit TRBD2. Trimming at V came to 3 bases and at J to 6 bases, leaving 5 bases not matched to a gene. Germline V lookup: CDR1 LGHNA, CDR2 YNFKEQ. The CDR3 loop spans 14 amino acids. This CDR3 reads CASSQLGRANEQFF. CDR3 DNA sequence: TGTGCCAGCAGCCAGCTAGGGAGGGCCAATGAGCAGTTCTTC.